This TCR beta chain was recorded in a study of T cell repertoires in aging, cancer and after chemotherapy (dated by TCRdb to about 2019). Background for the entire study: Donors were distributed across six age groups ranging from 30 or younger to 70 or older, with at least three individuals included per group. Around 10 million TCR reads were contained in the full dataset. TCR repertoires from healthy donor controls were recorded over periods of several months to years and showed clear clonal overlap between repeated samplings. Alongside some 100 healthy donors serving as a reference group, the cohort included 218 cancer patients, of whom some 91 had hematological cancers and about 130 had solid cancers. The study profiled peripheral blood TCR beta repertoires from healthy donors and cancer patients to examine immunoaging and T cell reconstitution after chemotherapy.

V is cut back by 2 bases and J by 4 bases, with 8 bases in the junction unmatched. Sequences SQVTM (CDR1) and ANQGSEA (CDR2) are obtained from the germline V gene. Reading from cysteine to phenylalanine, the CDR3 counts 15 amino acids. Of all the DNA, just the CDR3 is kept, 45 bases in frame from base 1. Rearranged TRB sequences spanning V, D and J segments were amplified by multiplex touch-down PCR using a mixed TRB-A/B primer pool. Illumina adapters and sample indices were attached to the amplicons through two consecutive PCR reactions run with Phusion HS II polymerase. The amplicons were purified from gel with the NucleoSpin Gel and PCR Clean-up kit and then assessed with Qubit and an Agilent 2100 Bioanalyzer. Libraries were sequenced on an Illumina MiSeq using 600-cycle, single-indexed, paired-end runs. Under the source paper's analysis protocol: MiXCR versions 2.12 and 3.0.5 were used to process the TRB sequences. Each unique CDR3 nucleotide sequence counted as one clone, and only productive sequences with at least two reads were retained. Shannon diversity, evenness, clonality (one minus evenness), and alpha-parameterized diversity profiles from alpha 0 to 5 were included as repertoire metrics. Generation probabilities of clones in paired pre- and post-chemotherapy samples were computed with the IGoR algorithm. The raw public reads went through TCRdb reprocessing: fastp at Q25, MiXCR clone calling, in-frame beta chains kept. Entries are consolidated by CDR3 protein sequence, retaining the most common genes and DNA. For this entry, the V and J calls and clone size follow TCRdb and not the study's own pipeline. This sample has some 10,000 distinct CDR3 sequences in its table, and over 30% of those were observed once. Roughly 8.2% of the sample is held by the ten biggest clonotypes.

Instead of sorted cells or RNA, genomic DNA extracted from peripheral blood served as the source for amplifying TCR beta rearrangements. What the research found in general, with its limitations: Untreated patients with hematological or solid cancers showed significantly lower blood TCR diversity and higher clonality than age-matched healthy donors. According to the authors, the repertoire data do not permit conclusions about immunological memory after chemotherapy. In healthy donors, the decline in TCR diversity with age was mainly explained by loss of richness, whereas in cancer patients loss of evenness was also found to contribute. An increase in median generation probability over the chemotherapy interval was observed in both cancer cohorts, suggesting that the repertoire was reconstituted through rebound thymic output.

This clonotype was seen a few times. This receptor's antigen is unknown. Base qualities are not at hand, and no much larger clone is one base apart. The sample was blood. This clonotype was sampled from a human donor in good health. The chain joins TRBV29-1 to TRBJ2-7, and TRBD1 matches 10 of the central bases. CDR3 protein: CSVERGGTGAYEQYF. At the DNA level, the sequence is TGCAGCGTTGAAAGAGGTGGGACAGGGGCTTACGAGCAGTACTTC.